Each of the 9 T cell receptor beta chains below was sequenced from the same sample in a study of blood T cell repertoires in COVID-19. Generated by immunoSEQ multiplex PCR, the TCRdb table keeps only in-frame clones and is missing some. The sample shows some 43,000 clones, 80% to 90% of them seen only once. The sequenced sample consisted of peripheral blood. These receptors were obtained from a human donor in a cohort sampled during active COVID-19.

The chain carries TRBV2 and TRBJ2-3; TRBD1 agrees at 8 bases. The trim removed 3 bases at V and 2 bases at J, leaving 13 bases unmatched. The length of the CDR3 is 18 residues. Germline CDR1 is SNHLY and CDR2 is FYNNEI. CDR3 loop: CASSDRFPGQANTDTQYF. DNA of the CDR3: TGTGCCAGCAGTGATAGATTTCCGGGACAGGCAAACACAGATACGCAGTATTTT.

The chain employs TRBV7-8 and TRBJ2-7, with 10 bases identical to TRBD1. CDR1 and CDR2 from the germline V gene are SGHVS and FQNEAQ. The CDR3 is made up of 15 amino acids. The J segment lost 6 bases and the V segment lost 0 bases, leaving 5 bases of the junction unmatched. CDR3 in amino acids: CASSLAGTGDIEQYF. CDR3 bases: TGTGCCAGCAGCTTAGCCGGGACAGGGGACATCGAGCAGTACTTC. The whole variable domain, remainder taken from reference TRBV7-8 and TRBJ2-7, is GAGVSQSPRYKVAKRGQDVALRCDPISGHVSLFWYQQALGQGPEFLTYFQNEAQLDKSGLPSDRFFAERPEGSVSTLKIQRTQQEDSAVYLCASSLAGTGDIEQYFGPGTRLTVT.

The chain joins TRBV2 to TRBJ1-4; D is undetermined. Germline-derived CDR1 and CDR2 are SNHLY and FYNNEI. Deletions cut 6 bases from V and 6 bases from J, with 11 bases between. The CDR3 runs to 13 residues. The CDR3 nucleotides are TGTGCCAGCAGCGAGGCCCCTTATGAAAAACTGTTTTTT. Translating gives CASSEAPYEKLFF.

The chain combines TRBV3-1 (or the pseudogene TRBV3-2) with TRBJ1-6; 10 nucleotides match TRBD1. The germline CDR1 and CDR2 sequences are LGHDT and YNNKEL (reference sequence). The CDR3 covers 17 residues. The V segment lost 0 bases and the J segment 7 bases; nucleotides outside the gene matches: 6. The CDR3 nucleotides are TGTGCCAGCAGCCAAGATTCGTGGGACAGGGGCAATTCACCCCTCCACTTT. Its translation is CASSQDSWDRGNSPLHF.

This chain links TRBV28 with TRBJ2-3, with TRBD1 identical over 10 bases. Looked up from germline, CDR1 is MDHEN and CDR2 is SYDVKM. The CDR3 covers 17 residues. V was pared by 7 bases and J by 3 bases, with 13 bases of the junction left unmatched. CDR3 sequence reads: CASIKGGQGVFTDTQYF. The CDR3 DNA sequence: TGTGCCAGCATCAAGGGAGGACAGGGGGTTTTTACAGATACGCAGTATTTT.

The CDR3 protein is CASRTTGVETQYF. CDR3 bases: TGTGCCAGCAGAACCACAGGGGTGGAGACCCAGTACTTC. V usage is TRBV6-5 and J usage is TRBJ2-5; TRBD1 matches at 7 bases. V trimming: 6 bases; J trimming: 5 bases; junction bases outside the gene matches: 6. CDR1 MNHEY and CDR2 SVGAGI come from the germline V gene. This CDR3 region has 13 residues.

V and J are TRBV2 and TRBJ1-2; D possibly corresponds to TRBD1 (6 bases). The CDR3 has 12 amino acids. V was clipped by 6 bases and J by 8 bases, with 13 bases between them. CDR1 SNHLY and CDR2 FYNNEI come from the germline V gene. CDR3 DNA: TGTGCCAGCAGGGGGGGGCGCCGAGGCTACACCTTC. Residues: CASRGGRRGYTF. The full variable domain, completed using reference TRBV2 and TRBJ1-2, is EPEVTQTPSHQVTQMGQEVILRCVPISNHLYFYWYRQILGQKVEFLVSFYNNEISEKSEIFDDQFSVERPDGSNFTLKIRSTKLEDSAMYFCASRGGRRGYTFGSGTRLTVV.

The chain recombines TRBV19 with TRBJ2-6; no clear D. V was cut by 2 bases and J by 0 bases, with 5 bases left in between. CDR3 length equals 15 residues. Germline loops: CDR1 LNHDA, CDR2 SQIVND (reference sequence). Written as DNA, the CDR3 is TGTGCCAGTAGTATATTCAGCTCTGGGGCCAACGTCCTGACTTTC. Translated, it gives CASSIFSSGANVLTF.

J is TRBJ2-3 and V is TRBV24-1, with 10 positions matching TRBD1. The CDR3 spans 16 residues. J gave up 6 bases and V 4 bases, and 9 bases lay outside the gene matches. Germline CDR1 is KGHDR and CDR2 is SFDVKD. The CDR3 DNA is TGTGCCACCAGTGACCCCGTCCGGGACAGGGGCGATACGCAGTATTTT. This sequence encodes CATSDPVRDRGDTQYF.